Listed here are 9 T cell receptor beta chains from one sample, sequenced in a study of blood T cells in healthy people across ages. Combining a sample-barcoded 5' primer with a J-beta primer mix, a second PCR ran for roughly 6 to 11 cycles. MiXCR, run by TCRdb on the 5' RACE reads, gives a single entry per CDR3 protein. The sample contains 1.5 million to 1.8 million distinct CDR3 sequences, roughly 43% of which appear only once. Source material: blood. The receptors stem from a young woman in good health.

This clonotype has just a few counts. This chain joins TRBV6-5 and TRBJ2-7; D perhaps matches TRBD1 (6 bases). The V and J ends lost 0 bases and 5 bases respectively, with 20 bases between them. The CDR3 length is 17 residues. CDR1 and CDR2 from the germline V gene are MNHEY and SVGAGI. The CDR3 nucleotides are TGTGCCAGCAGTTACTCCCGACCGGAAGACAGGTACCACGAGCAGTACTTC. It encodes CASSYSRPEDRYHEQYF.

With regard to this clonotype: An end of the junction differs from the germline gene, which may be a read error. The rearrangement links TRBV7-9 to TRBJ2-7; D possibly corresponds to TRBD2 (6 bases). There are 13 residues in the CDR3. From germline, CDR1 is SEHNR and CDR2 FQNEAQ (reference sequence). The DNA for the CDR3 is TGTTCCAGCAGCCCGGGACTGGCCTACGAGCAGTACTTC. Translation: CSSSPGLAYEQYF.

Concerning this clonotype: The junction shows a germline mismatch at one end, possibly a read error. The gene calls are TRBV3-1 and TRBJ2-2; D remains ambiguous. The CDR3 sequence is 14 residues long. The germline gives CDR1 LGHDT, CDR2 YNNKEL (reference sequence). As DNA, the CDR3 is TGTGCCAGCGGCCAAGCAAGGAACACCGGGGAGCTGTTTTTT. Protein product: CASGQARNTGELFF.

This clonotype was observed a handful of times. The V call is TRBV15, the J call TRBJ2-7; no firm D call. Germline V CDR1 and CDR2: LNHNV, YYDKDF (reference sequence). The CDR3 sequence is 12 residues long. With 0 bases removed from V and 10 bases from J, the gap between germline ends came to 10 bases. The DNA for the CDR3 is TGTGCCACCAGCAGAGAGTCTGCGGCCCAGTACTTC. Its translation is CATSRESAAQYF. Filled out from reference TRBV15 and TRBJ2-7, the complete variable domain reads DAMVIQNPRYQVTQFGKPVTLSCSQTLNHNVMYWYQQKSSQAPKLLFHYYDKDFNNEADTPDNFQSRRPNTSFCFLDIRSPGLGDTAMYLCATSRESAAQYFGPGTRLTVT.

V usage is TRBV10-1 and J usage is TRBJ1-2; D is perhaps TRBD1 (5 bases). CDR3 length: 15 amino acids. Trimming shortened V by 9 bases and J by 4 bases, and 21 bases separated the two germline ends. Germline CDR1 reads WNHNN; CDR2 reads SYGVQD (reference sequence). CDR3 bases: TGCGCCAGGAATTACGGGACGGAGTATCTCTATGGCTACACCTTC. Translation gives CARNYGTEYLYGYTF.

The chain links TRBV11-2 to TRBJ1-1, with 7 nucleotides matching TRBD1. CDR1 and CDR2 (germline): SGHAT, FQNNGV. With V trimmed by 5 bases and J by 5 bases, 8 bases remained unmatched. The CDR3 contains 14 residues. CDR3 sequence reads: CASSEGGGKTEAFF. The CDR3 DNA reads as TGTGCCAGCAGCGAAGGGGGCGGGAAAACTGAAGCTTTCTTT.

This clonotype was detected a few times. The chain employs TRBV7-2 and TRBJ2-3, with D possibly TRBD2 on 6 matching bases. CDR1 SGHTA and CDR2 FQGNSA come from the germline V gene. CDR3 size: 15 residues. Trimming took 2 bases from V and 6 from J, leaving 15 bases between them. CDR3 in DNA: TGTGCCAGCAGCTTAACCGCGGGGTGGGGGGATACGCAGTATTTT. Amino acids: CASSLTAGWGDTQYF.

The V and J genes are TRBV30 and TRBJ2-5; 11 bases are a match to TRBD2. The tail of the sequence fits TRBJ2-7 better, so the J call may be wrong. This CDR3 comprises 15 residues. The germline V gene has CDR1 GTSNPN and CDR2 SVGIG (reference sequence). Here the CDR3 DNA reads TGTGCCTGGAGTCTGGGACTAGCGGCTTCCTACGAGCAGTACTTC. Translation gives CAWSLGLAASYEQYF.

This clonotype has only a few counts. The rearrangement links TRBV7-2 to TRBJ1-1; 7 bases agree with TRBD1. The V segment lost 5 bases and the J segment 5 bases; nucleotides outside the gene matches: 5. CDR1 is SGHTA, CDR2 FQGNSA, per germline. CDR3 size: 13 residues. Written as DNA, the CDR3 is TGTGCCAGCAGCAGGACAGGCAAGACTGAAGCTTTCTTT. Encoded protein: CASSRTGKTEAFF.